One TCR beta chain is described in this entry. Its antigen remains unidentified. Researchers ran the PCR with 60 Vbeta and 13 Jbeta primers. TCRdb keeps only in-frame clones here, not all; method: immunoSEQ multiplex PCR. The specimen's table records more than 50,000 clones. This specimen comes from a study of cytomegalovirus exposure and HLA in healthy donors. General observations from the study: Specific recognition of CMV antigens was confirmed in vitro for a few chains (all CMV-associated). Prior analysis indicated that the majority of TCR beta V segments exhibited productivity approximately 90% or approximately 30% of the time. While the bulk of TCR sequences proved rare, some public TCRs turned up in many donors.

This CDR3 contains 15 residues. Germline V CDR1 and CDR2: GTSNPN, SVGIG (reference sequence). V dropped 0 bases and J dropped 0 bases, with 11 bases sitting between them. The TCR was taken from a young man in good health and CMV-seropositive. The sample taken for sequencing was PBMCs. The chain employs TRBV30 and TRBJ1-1, with D perhaps matching TRBD1 (5 bases). This CDR3 is CAWSVMGQMNTEAFF. The CDR3 region has the DNA TGTGCCTGGAGTGTAATGGGGCAGATGAACACTGAAGCTTTCTTT.